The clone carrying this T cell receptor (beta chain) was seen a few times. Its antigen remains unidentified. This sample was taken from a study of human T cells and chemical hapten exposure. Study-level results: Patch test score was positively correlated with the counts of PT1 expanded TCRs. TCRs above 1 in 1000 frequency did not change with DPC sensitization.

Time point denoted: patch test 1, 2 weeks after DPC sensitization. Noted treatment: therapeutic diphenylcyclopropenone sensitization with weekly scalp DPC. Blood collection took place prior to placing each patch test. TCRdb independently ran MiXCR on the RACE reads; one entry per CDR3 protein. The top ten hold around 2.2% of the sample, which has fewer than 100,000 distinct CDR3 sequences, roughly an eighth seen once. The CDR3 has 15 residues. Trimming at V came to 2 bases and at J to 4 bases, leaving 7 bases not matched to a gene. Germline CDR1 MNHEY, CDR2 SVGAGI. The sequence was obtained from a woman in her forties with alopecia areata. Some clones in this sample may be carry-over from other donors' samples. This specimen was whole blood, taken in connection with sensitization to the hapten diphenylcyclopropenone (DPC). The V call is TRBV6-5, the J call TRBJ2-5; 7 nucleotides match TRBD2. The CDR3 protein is CASSYQAGVRETQYF. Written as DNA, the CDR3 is TGTGCCAGCAGTTACCAGGCGGGGGTGCGAGAGACCCAGTACTTC.